A selection of T cell receptor beta chains follows, all from one sample in a study of monozygotic twins with inflammatory bowel disease. No DNA is given; TCRdb re-called the 5' RACE reads and lists each CDR3 protein once. This repertoire comprises around 97,000 distinct CDR3 sequences; its ten largest clones make up 1.9%. Sample: blood. The receptors were sampled from a human donor with ulcerative colitis or Crohn's disease, or a healthy co-twin of an affected twin (not recorded which). CDR3s include the opening cysteine and the closing phenylalanine or tryptophan. Each record gives: J gene, V gene, CDR3 protein.

j_gene: TRBJ1-1
v_gene: TRBV29-1
CDR3aa: CSVAVPGTAEAFF

j_gene: TRBJ2-1
v_gene: TRBV2
CDR3aa: CASRELAGGPYNEQFF

j_gene: TRBJ1-3
v_gene: TRBV5-1
CDR3aa: CASSLVPGTGNTIYF

j_gene: TRBJ2-5
v_gene: TRBV14
CDR3aa: CASSQGGTWGTQYF

j_gene: TRBJ2-5
v_gene: TRBV5-5
CDR3aa: CASSRWGETQYF

j_gene: TRBJ1-6
v_gene: TRBV20-1
CDR3aa: CSASTQTSSPLHF

j_gene: TRBJ1-1
v_gene: TRBV5-5
CDR3aa: CASSFAGTEAFF

j_gene: TRBJ2-3
v_gene: TRBV4-3
CDR3aa: CASSQDSRDRAHTDTQYF

j_gene: TRBJ2-2
v_gene: TRBV29-1
CDR3aa: CSTKVATGELFF

j_gene: TRBJ1-5
v_gene: TRBV20-1
CDR3aa: CSARVVPTNNQPQHF

j_gene: TRBJ1-1
v_gene: TRBV5-1
CDR3aa: CASSLAGGRVEAFF

j_gene: TRBJ1-1
v_gene: TRBV7-8
CDR3aa: CASSLIQGLSEAFF

j_gene: TRBJ2-7
v_gene: TRBV10-2
CDR3aa: CASRTAGVTYEQYF

j_gene: TRBJ2-3
v_gene: TRBV7-2
CDR3aa: CASSQNPSGLSTDTQYF

j_gene: TRBJ2-1
v_gene: TRBV12-3/TRBV12-4
CDR3aa: CASSYPDGAYNEQFF

j_gene: TRBJ1-5
v_gene: TRBV20-1
CDR3aa: CSARDRPGPPHQPQHF

j_gene: TRBJ2-3
v_gene: TRBV19
CDR3aa: CASSIAGLDTDTQYF

j_gene: TRBJ1-6
v_gene: TRBV27
CDR3aa: CASSPGGGSPLHF

j_gene: TRBJ2-5
v_gene: TRBV11-2
CDR3aa: CASSFGIQETQYF

j_gene: TRBJ2-6
v_gene: TRBV24-1
CDR3aa: CATSSPGALGANVLTF

j_gene: TRBJ2-7
v_gene: TRBV7-9
CDR3aa: CASSAGTSYYEQYF

j_gene: TRBJ1-2
v_gene: TRBV30
CDR3aa: CAWSTGQNYGYTF

j_gene: TRBJ2-5
v_gene: TRBV6-5
CDR3aa: CASSYRVSGETQYF

j_gene: TRBJ1-1
v_gene: TRBV6-1
CDR3aa: CASSRTHRGHTEAFF

j_gene: TRBJ2-7
v_gene: TRBV20-1
CDR3aa: CSARDRDLSYEQYF

j_gene: TRBJ1-6
v_gene: TRBV5-4
CDR3aa: CASSFGTGESPLHF

j_gene: TRBJ2-3
v_gene: TRBV12-3/TRBV12-4
CDR3aa: CASSSGLAGVSDTQYF

j_gene: TRBJ2-7
v_gene: TRBV9
CDR3aa: CASSGRFSYEQYF

j_gene: TRBJ1-5
v_gene: TRBV5-5
CDR3aa: CASSLRTASNQPQHF

j_gene: TRBJ2-1
v_gene: TRBV19
CDR3aa: CASSPGGKGDNEQFF

j_gene: TRBJ2-1
v_gene: TRBV7-2
CDR3aa: CASSSLVNEQFF

j_gene: TRBJ2-1
v_gene: TRBV7-9
CDR3aa: CASSNSGGNNEQFF

j_gene: TRBJ1-2
v_gene: TRBV7-2
CDR3aa: CASSLTEQGNGYTF

j_gene: TRBJ2-1
v_gene: TRBV25-1
CDR3aa: CATSGSGGAEIGEQFF

j_gene: TRBJ2-1
v_gene: TRBV5-1
CDR3aa: CASSPELDRNEQFF

j_gene: TRBJ2-7
v_gene: TRBV29-1
CDR3aa: CSVELAGTYEQYF

j_gene: TRBJ2-3
v_gene: TRBV5-1
CDR3aa: CASSSWDTSTDTQYF

j_gene: TRBJ2-6
v_gene: TRBV12-3/TRBV12-4
CDR3aa: CASSLRGAGANVLTF

j_gene: TRBJ1-2
v_gene: TRBV9
CDR3aa: CASSVGLGTSYGYTF

j_gene: TRBJ2-2
v_gene: TRBV12-3/TRBV12-4
CDR3aa: CASSPTLAGVPGELFF

j_gene: TRBJ1-5
v_gene: TRBV7-2
CDR3aa: CASSFATGINQPQHF

j_gene: TRBJ2-7
v_gene: TRBV7-2
CDR3aa: CASSSTQDSYEQYF

j_gene: TRBJ1-1
v_gene: TRBV28
CDR3aa: CASRPGGYGTEAFF

j_gene: TRBJ2-3
v_gene: TRBV14
CDR3aa: CASSQEAVTDTQYF

j_gene: TRBJ2-3
v_gene: TRBV20-1
CDR3aa: CSASLGFGTDTQYF